This T cell receptor beta chain was captured in a study of cytomegalovirus exposure and HLA in healthy donors. The assay was immunoSEQ multiplex PCR, and TCRdb's table has in-frame clones only and misses some. The table lists roughly 200,000 clones, around 86% of them singletons. Germline CDR1 is SGHTA and CDR2 is FQGTGA. This CDR3 comprises 13 residues. Trimming removed 2 bases at V and 8 bases at J, with 7 bases between. Sequencing used PBMCs. This chain connects TRBV7-3 to TRBJ1-6; the D is unclear. This sequence originates from a man younger than 40 in good health and CMV-seropositive. The CDR3 sequence is CASSLRGDSPLHF. DNA for the CDR3: TGTGCCAGCAGCTTACGGGGAGATTCACCCCTCCACTTT.